This T cell receptor (beta chain) was sequenced during a study of shared clonotypes between healthy human individuals (dated by TCRdb to 2020 to 2022). As for the study more broadly: The cohort included a few men and a couple of women between 18 and 49 years of age. Different laboratories and diverse techniques were used to prepare libraries and sequence TCR repertoires, to increase sequencing depth and limit assay-specific biases. For each donor, CD4 naive and CD4 memory were each run on three plates, CD8 naive on two plates, and CD8 memory on one plate. The study deeply sequenced blood TCR repertoires of five healthy adults to estimate repertoire size and the extent of clonotype sharing between individuals. Leukapheresis yielded between about 0.9 and 10 billion PBMCs per donor. The paper as a whole reports these results and caveats: Compared with non-shared clonotypes, clonotypes shared by all four sorted-subset donors had higher generation probabilities. Only blood was sampled, and tissue TCR repertoires likely differ from those in blood. Pairwise subsampling led to the expectation that sequencing depth would affect the degree of clonotype sharing among donors. The small number of donors limited the genetic and exposure-history diversity represented. Larger estimated clonotype richness was generally found for naive subsets than for memory subsets. Sharing across a few donors was observed for approximately 5% of naive CD4, 3% to 3.5% of naive CD8, 2% to 2.5% of memory CD4, and approximately 0.41% of memory CD8 clonotypes. Even with the large sequencing depth, rarefaction of the sorted-subset datasets indicated that sequencing was incomplete.

About this clone itself: The antigen this receptor binds is unknown. The input lacks base qualities; no much larger clone sits a single base away.

Using the deep immunoSEQ assay, multiplex PCR amplified TCR CDR3 regions from genomic DNA. Genomic DNA extracted from each cell subset was distributed evenly over all wells of several immunoSEQ 96-well plates, and each plate served as one replicate. Each replicate PCR for sorted subsets received roughly 200 ng genomic DNA, equal to around 32,000 T cell genomes. The purified libraries were quantified using a Qubit 3.0 fluorometer, sized with a Bioanalyzer 2100, and then quantified again using the KAPA Library Quantification kit. Every immunoSEQ 96-well plate was sequenced on a separate single-read 150-cycle Illumina NextSeq 550 flow cell. Per the original workflow: Because the immunoSEQ output held only junctional sequences and lacked quality scores, the filtering could not match the filtering applied to full-length reads. To assign V/J genes and CDR3, sequences were annotated against IMGT germline references using PyIR, a Python wrapper for IgBLAST v1.9. Reads were filtered out if the reads had weak V/J assignments (E-value above 1e-6), no CDR3, stop codons, out-of-frame junctions, or ambiguous translated residues. V3J clonotypes were defined by identical inferred V gene, J gene, and CDR3 amino acid sequence. Percentage overlap between repertoires was calculated by dividing the number of shared unique clonotypes by the size of the smaller repertoire. Three approaches were used to assess repertoire richness: RTK rarefaction, the Chao1 estimator, and Recon v2.1 estimates of unobserved clonotypes. For all TCRbeta clonotypes obtained by the gDNA method from a handful of donors, generation probabilities were computed with OLGA. TCRdb carries this immuneACCESS record with in-frame sequences only. Its versions omit some clonotypes, under half of them owing to an unresolved V gene in the studies checked, with the rest unexplained. Clone size and V and J calls were adopted from that table, with D and trimming inferred from the DNA. The sample table lists over 850,000 clones, 70% to 80% of them with a count of one. Of the sample, more than 0.45% falls within the top ten clones.

Deletion took 5 bases off V and 5 bases off J, with a span of 19 bases between the germline ends. The CDR3 covers 16 residues, taking in both the cysteine and the phenylalanine. Just CDR3 DNA is preserved here, 48 bases in frame from base 1. The germline V gene gives CDR1 as SGHRS and CDR2 as YFSETQ. Donors were healthy HIV-negative adults with no recently reported acute infections or vaccinations. Every donor was a Caucasian adult living in Nashville, Tennessee, USA. Magnetic negative selection was used to enrich CD4+ T cells, after which naive cells were positively selected on CD45RA and the negative fraction became the memory subset. Blood was collected by leukapheresis, and PBMCs were isolated by Ficoll-Histopaque density gradient centrifugation and then cryopreserved in liquid nitrogen vapor phase. Analytical flow cytometry was used to check the purity and quantity of every magnetically sorted T cell population. Genomic DNA was isolated from each sorted fraction and quantified by UV absorbance on a Nanodrop 2000c.

The chain employs TRBV5-1 and TRBJ2-2; a tentative D match to TRBD1 spans 5 bases. This clonotype originated in a man aged 18-30 years in good health. Some clones in this sample may be carry-over from other donors' samples. Sequencing was done on a sample of memory CD4+ T cells from PBMCs. The sample's cell subset or site label, in plain terms: CD45RA-negative fraction. This receptor has the CDR3 CASRDSVWGRTGELFF. The DNA is as follows: TGCGCCAGCAGGGATTCGGTATGGGGCCGTACCGGGGAGCTGTTTTTT.